The 19 T cell receptor beta chains below all came from one sample that was sequenced in a study of T cell repertoires in cytomegalovirus infection. A single record per CDR3 protein comes from TCRdb applying MiXCR to the reads. The top ten hold 14% of the sample, which has 310,000 or so distinct CDR3 sequences, roughly 25% seen once. The sequenced material came from PBMCs. The receptors shown here come from a human donor in good health (CMV status not recorded). Some clones in this sample may be carry-over from other donors' samples.

The chain has TRBV6-6 and TRBJ1-5; 7 nucleotides align to TRBD1. The CDR3 is 14 residues long. CDR1 MNHNY and CDR2 SVGAGI come from the germline V gene (reference sequence). J was trimmed by 2 bases and V by 7 bases; bases with no gene match: 5. The CDR3, as DNA: TGTGCCAGCAAGAGACAGGGAGGCAATCAGCCCCAGCATTTT. Its translation: CASKRQGGNQPQHF.

This clonotype was seen repeatedly, ten times or more. This chain connects TRBV7-2 to TRBJ1-6, with 9 positions matching TRBD1. Germline CDR1 reads SGHTA; CDR2 reads FQGNSA. The junction had 8 bases not matched to a gene; V was cut back by 5 bases and J by 9 bases. The CDR3 runs to 15 residues. The CDR3 region is CASSVMGQGTSPLHF. In nucleotides, the CDR3 is TGTGCCAGCAGCGTCATGGGACAGGGCACTTCACCCCTCCACTTT.

As for this clonotype: Just one base apart from a much larger clone, this may be a read error. The rearrangement uses TRBV20-1 and TRBJ2-1; D may be TRBD1 or TRBD2 (6 bases each). This CDR3 is built from 15 residues. V lost 8 bases, J lost 8 bases, and 25 bases lay in between. The V gene's germline CDR1 is DFQATT and CDR2 SNEGSKA (reference sequence). Here the CDR3 reads CSPSPPGARGYEQFF. The CDR3 nucleotides are TGCAGTCCATCTCCCCCGGGAGCAAGGGGGTATGAGCAGTTCTTC.

This clonotype was observed many times. The V and J genes are TRBV7-6 and TRBJ2-3; possibly TRBD1 or TRBD2 for D (5 bases each). This CDR3 has 18 amino acids. The germline CDR1 and CDR2 sequences are SGHVS and FNYEAQ. V gave up 5 bases and J gave up 4 bases, with 25 bases separating them. CDR3 nucleotide sequence: TGTGCCAGCAGCCCCCGAGACAGAAGCCAGACTATCCCAGATACGCAGTATTTT. Translated: CASSPRDRSQTIPDTQYF.

This clonotype was observed a handful of times. V and J are TRBV11-2 and TRBJ2-7, with D perhaps TRBD1 or TRBD2 (6 bases each). The CDR3 is 17 residues long. Trimming removed 0 bases from V and 6 bases from J, with 21 bases in between. From germline, CDR1 is SGHAT and CDR2 FQNNGV. As DNA, the CDR3 is TGTGCCAGCAGCTTAGATATTGTTGGGGGGCTAGGGAGCGAGCAGTACTTC. Translated, it gives CASSLDIVGGLGSEQYF.

This clonotype was found many times. This rearrangement joins TRBV4-1 to TRBJ2-6, with 12 bases matching TRBD2. This CDR3 region has 18 residues. The germline gives CDR1 MGHRA, CDR2 YSYEKL. V was pared by 4 bases and J by 0 bases, with 4 bases of the junction left unmatched. For the CDR3, the DNA is TGCGCCAGCAGCCCCCAGACTAGCGGGAGCTCTGGGGCCAACGTCCTGACTTTC. Amino acid sequence: CASSPQTSGSSGANVLTF.

This clonotype was counted at least ten times. CDR3 in DNA: TGTGCCAGCAGCTTGCAAAGGGGCGGTAATCAGCCCCAGCATTTT. Translating gives CASSLQRGGNQPQHF. This sequence joins TRBV7-8 and TRBJ1-5; D might be TRBD1 (5 bases). CDR3 size: 15 residues. The germline V gene has CDR1 SGHVS and CDR2 FQNEAQ. V shed 3 bases and J shed 4 bases, with 13 bases lying between them.

A few counts support this clonotype. The chain links TRBV20-1 to TRBJ2-1, with D perhaps being TRBD1 or TRBD2 (5 bases each). CDR1 is DFQATT and CDR2 is SNEGSKA in the germline V gene (reference sequence). Trimming cost V 6 bases and J 3 bases, with 15 bases left between them. The CDR3 spans 14 residues. CDR3 region: CSALRGLDYNEQFF. The CDR3 DNA reads as TGCAGTGCCCTCCGGGGCCTCGACTACAATGAGCAGTTCTTC.

The rearrangement joins TRBV19 to TRBJ2-1; D perhaps matches TRBD1 (6 bases). Trimming stripped 4 bases from V and 10 bases from J, with 14 bases between. Germline CDR1 and CDR2: LNHDA and SQIVND (reference sequence). The CDR3 loop spans 13 amino acids. The CDR3 reads CASSTGQGREQFF. The DNA for the CDR3 is TGTGCCAGTAGTACAGGCCAGGGGCGCGAGCAGTTCTTC.

The J gene is TRBJ2-1, the V gene TRBV6-5, with TRBD1 matching 10 bases. CDR1 and CDR2 (germline): MNHEY, SVGAGI. V gave up 6 bases and J gave up 10 bases; unmatched junction bases: 9. The CDR3 contains 14 residues. The CDR3 reads CASRFGTGAGEQFF. CDR3 bases: TGTGCCAGCAGATTCGGGACAGGGGCGGGGGAGCAGTTCTTC.

The sample holds many counts of this clonotype. The rearrangement uses TRBV7-2 and TRBJ2-5, with D unresolved. The V gene lost 7 bases and the J gene lost 7 bases, with 16 bases spanning the gap. This CDR3 is 13 amino acids long. Germline-derived CDR1 and CDR2 are SGHTA and FQGNSA. The CDR3 spells CASTQRASGTQYF. CDR3 nucleotide sequence: TGTGCCAGCACCCAAAGGGCCAGTGGGACCCAGTACTTC.

Many counts were recorded for this clonotype. The chain recombines TRBV7-8 with TRBJ2-3, with D perhaps matching TRBD2 (6 bases). The germline CDR1 and CDR2 sequences are SGHVS and FQNEAQ. Trimming shortened V by 8 bases and J by 2 bases, and 17 bases separated the two germline ends. CDR3 length equals 15 residues. CDR3 nucleotides: TGTGCCAGCGGGGGGTCGCGCCTCCCCACAGATACGCAGTATTTT. It specifies CASGGSRLPTDTQYF.

The J gene is TRBJ1-4, the V gene TRBV30; the D is unclear. CDR1 GTSNPN and CDR2 SVGIG come from the germline V gene (reference sequence). This CDR3 contains 12 residues. Trimming took off 8 bases at V and 8 bases at J, with 15 bases between the two ends. The CDR3 loop reads CAREDLGEKLFF. The CDR3 nucleotides read TGTGCCAGGGAAGACCTGGGAGAAAAACTGTTTTTT.

The V and J genes are TRBV30 and TRBJ2-1; D remains ambiguous. CDR3 length: 14 residues. Looked up from germline, CDR1 is GTSNPN and CDR2 is SVGIG (reference sequence). The germline V and J ends were trimmed by 0 bases and 10 bases, with 16 bases remaining between them. CDR3 DNA sequence: TGTGCCTGGAGTGTACTGCTAGTTGGGCTCGAGCAGTTCTTC. Translated: CAWSVLLVGLEQFF.

J is TRBJ2-4 and V is TRBV5-5, with 7 bases lining up with TRBD1. Germline-derived CDR1 and CDR2 are SGHKS and YYEKEE (reference sequence). There are 13 residues in the CDR3. The trim removed 4 bases at V and 4 bases at J, leaving 2 bases unmatched. The CDR3, as DNA: TGTGCCAGCAGCGGGACAGATAAAAACATTCAGTACTTC. Translated: CASSGTDKNIQYF.

The rearrangement joins TRBV28 to TRBJ2-3, with TRBD1 as a possible D gene (5 bases). The V end was cut by 3 bases, the J end by 2 bases, with 9 bases between. The CDR3 spans 14 residues. Germline V gives CDR1 MDHEN, CDR2 SYDVKM. The CDR3 loop reads CASSFPTATDTQYF. CDR3 DNA sequence: TGTGCCAGCAGTTTCCCGACAGCCACAGATACGCAGTATTTT.

This clonotype was observed many times. V is TRBV7-6 and J is TRBJ1-1; D perhaps matches TRBD1 (5 bases). Germline V gives CDR1 SGHVS, CDR2 FNYEAQ. The CDR3 covers 14 residues. V lost 1 base to trimming and J lost 6 bases, with 12 bases between them. CDR3 region: CASSLVQGVPEAFF. DNA for the CDR3: TGTGCCAGCAGCTTAGTTCAGGGTGTTCCTGAAGCTTTCTTT.

Only a few counts were recorded for this clonotype. The chain carries TRBV29-1 and TRBJ2-1; 13 bases line up with TRBD2. Trimming removed 8 bases from V and 8 bases from J; junction bases left unmatched: 6. This CDR3 spans 13 amino acids. Germline V gene lookup returns CDR1 SQVTM and CDR2 ANQGSEA. The CDR3 DNA follows: TGCAGCACACTAGCGGGGGGGCCCTATGAGCAGTTCTTC. Its translation is CSTLAGGPYEQFF.

This clonotype turned up a few times. This rearrangement joins TRBV29-1 to TRBJ2-7; the D gene is possibly TRBD1 (5 bases). CDR1 and CDR2 (germline): SQVTM, ANQGSEA. The CDR3 consists of 12 residues. The germline V and J ends were trimmed by 6 bases and 1 base, with 10 bases remaining between them. CDR3 residues: CSVSDTSYEQYF. CDR3 coding DNA: TGCAGCGTGTCGGACACGTCCTACGAGCAGTACTTC.